Each of the 18 T cell receptor beta chains below was sequenced from the same sample in a study of blood T cells in healthy people across ages. Primed by a sample-barcoded 5' primer and a J-beta primer mix, a second PCR proceeded for 7 to 11 cycles. From the 5' RACE reads, TCRdb called clonotypes with MiXCR, one entry per CDR3 protein. The table lists about 1.8 million distinct CDR3 sequences, 49% of them singletons, with about 2.1% in the top ten. Sequencing used blood. These receptors came from a woman in her thirties or forties in good health.

This chain links TRBV20-1 with TRBJ1-5; no definite D call. The CDR3 spans 14 residues. Germline-derived CDR1 and CDR2 are DFQATT and SNEGSKA (reference sequence). Deletions cut 4 bases from V and 0 bases from J, with 10 bases between. The CDR3 DNA reads as TGCAGTGCTACGGCGGAAAGTAGCAATCAGCCCCAGCATTTT. It yields the protein CSATAESSNQPQHF.

This clonotype was detected only a few times. The rearrangement links TRBV27 to TRBJ2-5, with D perhaps TRBD1 or TRBD2 (6 bases each). This CDR3 contains 16 residues. V was cut by 5 bases and J by 4 bases, with 20 bases left in between. From germline, CDR1 is MNHEY and CDR2 SMNVEV (reference sequence). CDR3 nucleotide sequence: TGTGCCAGCAGTCCTAGACCTACGGGGGCTTTAGAGACCCAGTACTTC. Its translation: CASSPRPTGALETQYF.

This clonotype was detected once. The chain uses TRBV3-1 and TRBJ2-6; TRBD1 aligns across 10 bases. Germline CDR1 reads LGHDT; CDR2 reads YNNKEL (reference sequence). The V gene end was trimmed by 3 bases and the J gene end by 0 bases; junction bases not matched to a gene: 5. The CDR3 sequence is 18 residues long. The CDR3 spells CASSQWTGGRSGANVLTF. CDR3 DNA: TGTGCCAGCAGCCAGTGGACAGGGGGACGCTCTGGGGCCAACGTCCTGACTTTC.

The rearrangement links TRBV15 to TRBJ2-1; D may be TRBD2 (7 bases). The last part of the DNA fits TRBJ2-7 better; the J call may be wrong. Germline V gene data show CDR1 as LNHNV and CDR2 as YYDKDF (reference sequence). The CDR3 consists of 15 residues. CDR3 in amino acids: CATSGGAVGNNEQYF. CDR3 nucleotides: TGTGCCACCAGCGGGGGGGCCGTTGGAAACAATGAGCAGTACTTC.

The J gene is TRBJ2-3, the V gene TRBV7-8, with 7 positions matching TRBD2. Per germline, CDR1 SGHVS and CDR2 FQNEAQ. The CDR3 runs 15 residues. J gave up 0 bases and V 4 bases, and 4 bases lay outside the gene matches. The CDR3, as DNA: TGTGCCAGCAGCTCACTAGCGCAGAGCACAGATACGCAGTATTTT. It codes for CASSSLAQSTDTQYF.

This clonotype was found a few times. V usage is TRBV29-1 and J usage is TRBJ1-4, with 9 bases fitting TRBD1. Germline CDR1 reads SQVTM; CDR2 reads ANQGSEA. J lost 8 bases, V lost 7 bases, and 11 bases had no gene match. This CDR3 contains 14 residues. CDR3 nucleotide sequence: TGCAGCGCTGCGACCGGGACAGGGCACGAAAAACTGTTTTTT. Its protein product is CSAATGTGHEKLFF.

Worth noting for this clonotype: The junction shows a germline mismatch at one end, possibly a read error. V usage is TRBV7-2 and J usage is TRBJ2-7; D is possibly TRBD1 or TRBD2 (5 bases each). The CDR3 spans 15 residues. Germline CDR1 reads SGHTA; CDR2 reads FQGNSA. The CDR3 nucleotides read TGTGCCGGCAGCCTCGGGACGCTGGGCATCAACGAGCAGTACTTC. Protein sequence: CAGSLGTLGINEQYF.

The gene calls are TRBV11-2 and TRBJ2-1; TRBD2 matches at 9 bases. J gave up 10 bases and V 5 bases, and 15 bases lay outside the gene matches. CDR1 SGHAT and CDR2 FQNNGV come from the germline V gene. This CDR3 comprises 16 residues. CDR3 loop: CASSHYGRGGPREQFF. CDR3 DNA: TGTGCCAGCAGCCATTATGGGCGGGGGGGTCCCCGGGAGCAGTTCTTC.

J is TRBJ2-1 and V is TRBV27, with 13 bases matching TRBD2. CDR3 length: 15 residues. Germline V gene data show CDR1 as MNHEY and CDR2 as SMNVEV (reference sequence). Trimming at V came to 7 bases and at J to 8 bases, leaving 8 bases not matched to a gene. CDR3 sequence (DNA): TGTGCCAGCAACAAACTAGCGGGGGGGAGGGATGAGCAGTTCTTC. It specifies CASNKLAGGRDEQFF.

This clonotype appeared a few times. The V and J genes are TRBV29-1 and TRBJ2-1; 8 nucleotides match TRBD2. The V gene's germline CDR1 is SQVTM and CDR2 ANQGSEA. The CDR3 has 14 residues. Trimming took 7 bases from V and 3 from J; bases not matched to a gene: 8. The CDR3 is CSARGGDHYNEQFF. For the CDR3, the DNA is TGCAGCGCACGGGGGGGGGACCACTACAATGAGCAGTTCTTC.

This chain uses TRBV15 with TRBJ2-7; maybe TRBD2 (5 bases). V lost 8 bases and J lost 5, with 13 bases in between. The CDR3 is made up of 12 amino acids. The germline V gene encodes CDR1 LNHNV and CDR2 YYDKDF (reference sequence). The CDR3 protein is CATGEGVDEQYF. The CDR3 region has the DNA TGTGCCACCGGAGAGGGTGTAGACGAGCAGTACTTC.

This chain uses TRBV28 with TRBJ1-2; D remains ambiguous. The CDR3 extends over 19 amino acids. Looked up from germline, CDR1 is MDHEN and CDR2 is SYDVKM. Deletions cut 4 bases from V and 4 bases from J, with 28 bases between. The CDR3 DNA is TGTGCCAGCAGTTCGACGAATCCAGGACCACTTAGCCTTTTCTATGGCTACACCTTC. Residues: CASSSTNPGPLSLFYGYTF.

The chain recombines TRBV12-3 or TRBV12-4 with TRBJ1-2; D perhaps matches TRBD1 (6 bases). V was pared by 6 bases and J by 3 bases, with 14 bases between. CDR3 length equals 14 residues. The CDR3 reads CASSDGTRYYGYTF. CDR3 in DNA: TGTGCCAGCAGCGACGGGACACGCTACTATGGCTACACCTTC.

V gene TRBV28 combines with J gene TRBJ2-4; D possibly corresponds to TRBD1 (6 bases). The CDR3 loop spans 16 amino acids. From germline, CDR1 is MDHEN and CDR2 SYDVKM. Deletions cut 4 bases from V and 0 bases from J, with 13 bases between. The CDR3 nucleotides read TGTGCCAGCAGTTCTACAGGGAGAATAGCCAAAAACATTCAGTACTTC. It yields the protein CASSSTGRIAKNIQYF.

This chain connects TRBV20-1 to TRBJ2-3; D might be TRBD1 (5 bases). Germline V CDR1 and CDR2: DFQATT, SNEGSKA (reference sequence). V lost 5 bases to trimming and J lost 3 bases, with 12 bases between them. The CDR3 sequence is 13 residues long. CDR3 sequence (DNA): TGCAGTGCTTATACGACAGAGACAGATACGCAGTATTTT. Translation gives CSAYTTETDTQYF.

V is TRBV6-2 or TRBV6-3 and J is TRBJ2-5; D gene ambiguous. Between the trimmed V and J ends, which lost 6 bases and 5 bases, there was a span of 13 bases. The CDR3 covers 13 residues. Per germline, CDR1 MNHEY and CDR2 SVGEGT. CDR3 residues: CASSPHSLETQYF. The DNA for the CDR3 is TGTGCCAGCAGCCCTCATTCGTTGGAGACCCAGTACTTC.

The rearrangement joins TRBV27 to TRBJ2-1, with 9 bases matching TRBD2. The CDR3 runs 17 residues. The V gene's germline CDR1 is MNHEY and CDR2 SMNVEV (reference sequence). Trimming took 3 bases from V and 5 from J; bases not matched to a gene: 11. In DNA, the CDR3 is TGTGCCAGCAGTTTCCCCCTAGGCGGGGGGGCCCACAATGAGCAGTTCTTC. Protein: CASSFPLGGGAHNEQFF.

The chain is built from TRBV20-1 and TRBJ2-3; D is possibly TRBD1 or TRBD2 (5 bases each). This CDR3 is built from 16 residues. V was clipped by 1 base and J by 0 bases, with 14 bases between them. Germline V gene data show CDR1 as DFQATT and CDR2 as SNEGSKA (reference sequence). The CDR3 bases are TGCAGTGCTAGAGTGGGGACGGGTCCTAGCACAGATACGCAGTATTTT. The encoded protein is CSARVGTGPSTDTQYF.